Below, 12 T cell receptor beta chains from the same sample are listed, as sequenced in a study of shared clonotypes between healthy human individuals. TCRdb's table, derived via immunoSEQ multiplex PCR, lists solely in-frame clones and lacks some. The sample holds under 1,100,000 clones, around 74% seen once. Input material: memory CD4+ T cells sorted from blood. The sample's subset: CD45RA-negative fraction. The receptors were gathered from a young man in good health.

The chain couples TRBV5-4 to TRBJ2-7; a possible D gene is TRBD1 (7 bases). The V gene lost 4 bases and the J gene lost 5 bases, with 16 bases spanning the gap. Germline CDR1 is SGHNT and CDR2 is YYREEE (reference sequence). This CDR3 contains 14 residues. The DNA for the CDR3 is TGTGCCAGCAGCATCTCGACAGGGAGGAACGAGCAGTACTTC. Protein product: CASSISTGRNEQYF. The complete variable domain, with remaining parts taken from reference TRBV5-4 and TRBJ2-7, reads ETGVTQSPTHLIKTRGQQVTLRCSSQSGHNTVSWYQQALGQGPQFIFQYYREEENGRGNFPPRFSGLQFPNYSSELNVNALELDDSALYLCASSISTGRNEQYFGPGTRLTVT.

The CDR3 bases are TGTGCCAGCAGCCATAGCGGGGCCACAGATACGCAGTATTTT. Translation: CASSHSGATDTQYF. This chain connects TRBV7-6 to TRBJ2-3; TRBD2 matches at 8 bases. Germline-derived CDR1 and CDR2 are SGHVS and FNYEAQ. CDR3 length equals 14 residues. The V gene end was trimmed by 5 bases and the J gene end by 2 bases; junction bases not matched to a gene: 3. Complete variable domain (other parts from reference TRBV7-6 and TRBJ2-3): GAGVSQSPRYKVTKRGQDVALRCDPISGHVSLYWYRQALGQGPEFLTYFNYEAQQDKSGLPNDRFSAERPEGSISTLTIQRTEQRDSAMYRCASSHSGATDTQYFGPGTRLTVL.

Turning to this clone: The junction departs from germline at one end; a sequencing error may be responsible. DNA for the CDR3: TGTGCCAGCACCGAGGCGGCTAGCTCCTTCAATGAGCAGTTCTTC. Protein product: CASTEAASSFNEQFF. The chain employs TRBV6-5 and TRBJ2-1; possible D gene TRBD2, 5 bases. Looked up from germline, CDR1 is MNHEY and CDR2 is SVGAGI. CDR3 length: 15 amino acids.

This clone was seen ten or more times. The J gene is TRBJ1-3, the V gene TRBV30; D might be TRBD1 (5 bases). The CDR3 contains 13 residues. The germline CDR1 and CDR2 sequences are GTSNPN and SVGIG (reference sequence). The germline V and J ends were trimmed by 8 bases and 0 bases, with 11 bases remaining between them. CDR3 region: CAGSTDSGNTIYF. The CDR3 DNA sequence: TGTGCCGGCTCGACAGACTCTGGAAACACCATATATTTT.

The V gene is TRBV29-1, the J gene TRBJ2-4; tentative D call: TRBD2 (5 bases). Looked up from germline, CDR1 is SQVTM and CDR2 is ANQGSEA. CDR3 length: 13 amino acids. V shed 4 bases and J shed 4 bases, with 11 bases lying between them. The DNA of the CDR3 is TGCAGCGTTGTTCTCCCGGGGAAAAACATTCAGTACTTC. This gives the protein CSVVLPGKNIQYF.

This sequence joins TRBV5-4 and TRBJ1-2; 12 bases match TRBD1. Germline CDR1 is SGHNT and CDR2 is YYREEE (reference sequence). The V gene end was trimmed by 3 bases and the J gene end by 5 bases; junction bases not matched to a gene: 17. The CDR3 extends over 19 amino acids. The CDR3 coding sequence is TGTGCCAGCAGCTCGAATCCCCGGGACAGGGGGCGAGAAGGATATGGCTACACCTTC. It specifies CASSSNPRDRGREGYGYTF.

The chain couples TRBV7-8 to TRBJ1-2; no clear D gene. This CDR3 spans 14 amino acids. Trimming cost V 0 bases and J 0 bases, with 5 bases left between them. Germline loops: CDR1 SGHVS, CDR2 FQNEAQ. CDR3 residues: CASSLAGPNYGYTF. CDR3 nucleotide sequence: TGTGCCAGCAGCTTAGCAGGGCCTAACTATGGCTACACCTTC.

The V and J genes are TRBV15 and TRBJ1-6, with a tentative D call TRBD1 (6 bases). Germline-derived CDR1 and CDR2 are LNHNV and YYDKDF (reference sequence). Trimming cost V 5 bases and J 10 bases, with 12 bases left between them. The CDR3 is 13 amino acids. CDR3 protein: CATSAPGVSPLHF. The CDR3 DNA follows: TGTGCCACCAGCGCCCCAGGGGTCTCACCCCTCCACTTT. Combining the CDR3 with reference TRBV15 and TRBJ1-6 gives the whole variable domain DAMVIQNPRYQVTQFGKPVTLSCSQTLNHNVMYWYQQKSSQAPKLLFHYYDKDFNNEADTPDNFQSRRPNTSFCFLDIRSPGLGDTAMYLCATSAPGVSPLHFGNGTRLTVT.

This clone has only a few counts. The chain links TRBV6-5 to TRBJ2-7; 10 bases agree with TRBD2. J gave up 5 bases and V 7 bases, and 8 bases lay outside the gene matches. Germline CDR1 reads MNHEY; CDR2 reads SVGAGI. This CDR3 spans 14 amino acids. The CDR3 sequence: CASIPTSGLNEQYF. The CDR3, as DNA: TGTGCCAGCATCCCGACTAGCGGGCTCAACGAGCAGTACTTC.

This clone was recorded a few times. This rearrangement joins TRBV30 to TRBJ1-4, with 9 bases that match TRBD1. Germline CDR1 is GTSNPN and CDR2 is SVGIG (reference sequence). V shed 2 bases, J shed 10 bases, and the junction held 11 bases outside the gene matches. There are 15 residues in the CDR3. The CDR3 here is CAWSPSRTGAGKLFF. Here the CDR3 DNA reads TGTGCCTGGAGTCCATCCCGGACAGGGGCGGGAAAACTGTTTTTT.

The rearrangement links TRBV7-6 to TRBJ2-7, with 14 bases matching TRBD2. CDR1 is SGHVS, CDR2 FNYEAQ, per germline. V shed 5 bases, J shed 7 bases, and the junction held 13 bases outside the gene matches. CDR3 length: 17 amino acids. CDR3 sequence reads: CASSLGLAGGVGLEQYF. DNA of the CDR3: TGTGCCAGCAGCCTCGGACTAGCGGGGGGTGTAGGTTTGGAGCAGTACTTC.

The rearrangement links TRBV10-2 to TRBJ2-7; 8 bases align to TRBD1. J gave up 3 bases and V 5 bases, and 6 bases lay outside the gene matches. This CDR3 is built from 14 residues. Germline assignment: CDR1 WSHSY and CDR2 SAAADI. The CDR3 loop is CASSQGTGHYEQYF. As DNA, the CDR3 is TGCGCCAGCAGTCAAGGGACAGGTCACTACGAGCAGTACTTC.